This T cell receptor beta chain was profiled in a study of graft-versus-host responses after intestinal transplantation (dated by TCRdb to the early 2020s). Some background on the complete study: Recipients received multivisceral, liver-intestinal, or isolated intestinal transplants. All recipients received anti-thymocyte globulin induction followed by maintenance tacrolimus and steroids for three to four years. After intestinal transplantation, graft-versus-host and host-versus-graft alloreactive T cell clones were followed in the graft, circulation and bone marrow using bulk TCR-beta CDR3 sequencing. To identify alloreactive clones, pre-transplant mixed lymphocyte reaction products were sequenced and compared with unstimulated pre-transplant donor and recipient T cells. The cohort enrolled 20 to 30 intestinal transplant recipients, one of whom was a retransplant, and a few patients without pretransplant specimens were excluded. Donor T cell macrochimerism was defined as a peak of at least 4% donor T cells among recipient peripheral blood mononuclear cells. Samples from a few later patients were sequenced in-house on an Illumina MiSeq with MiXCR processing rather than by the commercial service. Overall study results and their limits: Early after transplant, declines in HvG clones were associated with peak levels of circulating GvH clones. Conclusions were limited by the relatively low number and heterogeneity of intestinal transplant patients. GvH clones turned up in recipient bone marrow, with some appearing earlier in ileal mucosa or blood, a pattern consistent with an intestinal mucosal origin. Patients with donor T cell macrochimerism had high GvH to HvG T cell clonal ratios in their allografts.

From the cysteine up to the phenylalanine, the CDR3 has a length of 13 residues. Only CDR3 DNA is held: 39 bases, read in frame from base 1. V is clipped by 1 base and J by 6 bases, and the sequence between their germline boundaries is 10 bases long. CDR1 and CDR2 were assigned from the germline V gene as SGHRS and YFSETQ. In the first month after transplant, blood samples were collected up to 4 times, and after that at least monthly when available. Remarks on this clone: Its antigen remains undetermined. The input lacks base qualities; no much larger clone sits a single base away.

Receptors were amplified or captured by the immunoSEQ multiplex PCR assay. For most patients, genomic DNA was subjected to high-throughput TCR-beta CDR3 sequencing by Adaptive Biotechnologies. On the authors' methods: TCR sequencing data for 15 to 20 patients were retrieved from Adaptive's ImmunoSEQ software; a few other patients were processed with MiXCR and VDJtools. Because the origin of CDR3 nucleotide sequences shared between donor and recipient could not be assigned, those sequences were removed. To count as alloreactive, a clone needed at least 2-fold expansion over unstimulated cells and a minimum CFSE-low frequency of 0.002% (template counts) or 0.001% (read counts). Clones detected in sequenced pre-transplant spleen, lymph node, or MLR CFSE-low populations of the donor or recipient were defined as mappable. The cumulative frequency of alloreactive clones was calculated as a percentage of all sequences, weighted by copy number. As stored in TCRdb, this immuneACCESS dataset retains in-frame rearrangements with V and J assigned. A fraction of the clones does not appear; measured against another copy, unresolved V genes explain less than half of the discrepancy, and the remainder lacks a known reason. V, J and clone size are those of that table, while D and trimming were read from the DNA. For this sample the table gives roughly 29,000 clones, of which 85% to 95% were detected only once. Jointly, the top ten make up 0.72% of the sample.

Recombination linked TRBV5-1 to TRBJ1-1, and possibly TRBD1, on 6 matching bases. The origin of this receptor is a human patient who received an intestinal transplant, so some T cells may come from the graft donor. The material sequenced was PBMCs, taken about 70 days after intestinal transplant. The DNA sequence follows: TGCGCCAGCAGCTTGAATGGGGGCCCTGAAGCTTTCTTT. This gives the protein CASSLNGGPEAFF.